This T cell receptor beta chain derives from a study of blood T cell repertoires in COVID-19. The table came from immunoSEQ multiplex PCR; TCRdb's copy has only in-frame clones and leaves some out. Seen here are 150,000 to 200,000 clones, 70% to 90% observed once, and the top ten hold around 6.1%. Participants, about 18 to 90 years old, spanned 24 US areas. CDR1 and CDR2 from the germline V gene are SGHNT and YYREEE (reference sequence). The CDR3 is 16 amino acids. The V gene end was trimmed by 4 bases and the J gene end by 4 bases; junction bases not matched to a gene: 11. The clonotype was recovered from a man aged 40-49 years who had recovered from COVID-19. Sequencing was carried out using PBMCs or T cells enriched from blood (not recorded which). The chain joins TRBV5-4 to TRBJ2-3, with 8 bases fitting TRBD1. The CDR3 sequence: CASSAGQGRAADTQYF. The CDR3 nucleotides read TGTGCCAGCAGCGCTGGACAGGGCCGGGCGGCAGATACGCAGTATTTT.